The 3 T cell receptor beta chains presented below share a single source sample, sequenced in a study of T cell changes during pregnancy in multiple sclerosis. Clones were sequenced by immunoSEQ multiplex PCR, and TCRdb holds only the in-frame ones, with some missing. The sample includes 70,000 or so clones, 92% of them seen just once. The material sequenced was CD4+ T cells from peripheral blood mononuclear cells, taken after pregnancy. The receptors shown here come from a female donor with multiple sclerosis, enrolled in a pregnancy study.

The CDR3 spells CASSFPGTALRPQHF. CDR3 sequence (DNA): TGTGCCAGCAGTTTCCCCGGGACTGCCCTACGGCCCCAGCATTTT. The rearrangement links TRBV28 to TRBJ1-5, with D possibly matching TRBD1 (5 bases). This CDR3 has 15 residues. V dropped 3 bases and J dropped 9 bases, with 18 bases sitting between them. Per germline, CDR1 MDHEN and CDR2 SYDVKM. The full variable domain, in which reference TRBV28 and TRBJ1-5 provide the parts outside the CDR3, is DVKVTQSSRYLVKRTGEKVFLECVQDMDHENMFWYRQDPGLGLRLIYFSYDVKMKEKGDIPEGYSVSREKKERFSLILESASTNQTSMYLCASSFPGTALRPQHFGDGTRLSIL.

This rearrangement joins TRBV5-1 to TRBJ2-6; 7 nucleotides agree with TRBD1. The CDR3 consists of 19 residues. Trimming took 7 bases from V and 2 from J; bases not matched to a gene: 18. The germline CDR1 and CDR2 sequences are SGHRS and YFSETQ. DNA for the CDR3: TGCGCCAGCTTCTCCCGAGGGGACAGTTCTTTTCCTGGGGCCAACGTCCTGACTTTC. Its translation is CASFSRGDSSFPGANVLTF.

V and J are TRBV19 and TRBJ1-1; D not certain. Trimming stripped 3 bases from V and 5 bases from J, with 4 bases between. Germline CDR1 and CDR2: LNHDA and SQIVND (reference sequence). CDR3 length: 11 amino acids. In DNA, the CDR3 is TGTGCCAGTAGTATGCGTACTGAAGCTTTCTTT. Its translation: CASSMRTEAFF.